This TCR beta chain derives from a study of shared clonotypes between healthy human individuals. Background on the study: The study used three CD4 naive, three CD4 memory, two CD8 naive and one CD8 memory plate per donor.

The authors' processing: Junction-only sequences produced by ImmunoSEQ had no quality scores, so filtering differed. Assay used: immunoSEQ multiplex PCR; TCRdb lists only in-frame clones, some missing. The V and J calls and the clone size are those of that table, but D and trimming were determined from the DNA. Of roughly 1.4 million clones listed, around 98.5% are singletons. V lost 6 bases and J 3 bases, leaving 17 bases between the germline ends. The CDR3 is made up of 15 amino acids. Germline lookup yields CDR1 KGHSH and CDR2 LQKENI. The V and J genes are TRBV18 and TRBJ1-1; D is uncertain. Material for sequencing was naive CD4+ T cells sorted from blood. The sample's subset: CD45RA+ positively selected. The sequence was obtained from a man aged 30 to 39 in good health. The CDR3 region has the DNA TGTGCCAGCTCTAGTGCCCAAAGTGGGTACACTGAAGCTTTCTTT. This sequence encodes CASSSAQSGYTEAFF.